Listed below are T cell receptor beta chains from one sample, sequenced in a study of shared clonotypes between healthy human individuals. Measured with immunoSEQ multiplex PCR; TCRdb has only the in-frame clones, and not every one. The table includes millions of clones, just over 90% detected once. Material: naive CD4+ T cells from PBMCs. The receptors derive from a young man in good health. Some clones in this sample may be carry-over from other donors' samples. Both conserved end residues are part of each CDR3. The order of the fields is clone size, D gene, V gene, J gene, CDR3 DNA, CDR3 protein. D genes are given only for firm matches. The listing skips clone size in some rows; elsewhere it reads once, few, many or a size class.

once	-	TRBV6-1	TRBJ2-5	TGTGCCAGCAGTGGGGAGGGGGGGCAGACCCAGTACTTC	CASSGEGGQTQYF
-	TRBD2	TRBV11-2	TRBJ2-3	TGTGCCAGCAGAAAAGCCGGGGGGGGCACAGATACGCAGTATTTT	CASRKAGGGTDTQYF
-	-	TRBV28	TRBJ1-1	TGTGCCGCATGGGACCGTGGCAGGGGTTTCACTGAAGCTTTCTTT	CAAWDRGRGFTEAFF
-	-	TRBV2	TRBJ2-6	TGTGCCAGCACGGGGGCGGGGGCCAACGTCCTGACTTTC	CASTGAGANVLTF
-	TRBD2	TRBV11-2	TRBJ2-3	TGTGCCAGCAGCCAGACGGTTCGGGGGGATGGGGCAGATACGCAGTATTTT	CASSQTVRGDGADTQYF
-	-	TRBV28	TRBJ2-7	TGTGCCAGCAGTCCCACCGGACGGACCTACGAGCAGTACTTC	CASSPTGRTYEQYF
-	-	TRBV2	TRBJ1-5	TGTGCCAGCAGCCACCGGGACAACCTTAGCAATCAGCCCCAGCATTTT	CASSHRDNLSNQPQHF
-	TRBD2	TRBV7-9	TRBJ2-1	TGTGCCAGCAGCTTAGAAAGCGGGAGTAACCCCAGCTACAATGAGCAGTTCTTC	CASSLESGSNPSYNEQFF
-	-	TRBV28	TRBJ2-5	TGTGCCAGCAGCCTACCCGGGGTCCAAGAGACCCAGTACTTC	CASSLPGVQETQYF
-	-	TRBV28	TRBJ1-3	TGTGCCAGCAGTTCTACAGGGCGAGGAAACACCATATATTTT	CASSSTGRGNTIYF
once	-	TRBV28	TRBJ2-7	TGTGCCAGCAGCCTCTCCTGGGGGTCCTCCTACGAGCAGTACTTC	CASSLSWGSSYEQYF
-	-	TRBV27	TRBJ1-1	TGTGCCAGCAGTATGCGGACCGCGAACACTGAAGCTTTCTTT	CASSMRTANTEAFF
-	TRBD1	TRBV30	TRBJ1-3	TGTGCCTGGAGACGAGACAGGGTACACACCATATATTTT	CAWRRDRVHTIYF
once	TRBD2	TRBV28	TRBJ2-5	TGTGCCACCTACCCACGACTAGCGGGAGAAGAGACCCAGTACTTC	CATYPRLAGEETQYF
once	-	TRBV27	TRBJ1-2	TGTGCCAGCAGTCCCCGGACGTTCTATGGCTACACCTTC	CASSPRTFYGYTF
-	TRBD2	TRBV10-3	TRBJ2-3	TGTGCCATCAGTGAGTCGGGACTAGGGGCAGATACGCAGTATTTT	CAISESGLGADTQYF
-	-	TRBV27	TRBJ1-2	TGTGCCAGCAGCCCCTACCCCTTTAACTATGGCTACACCTTC	CASSPYPFNYGYTF
-	-	TRBV28	TRBJ2-5	TGTGCCAGCAGTTTAGTTGAAGAGACCCAGTACTTC	CASSLVEETQYF
-	TRBD2	TRBV30	TRBJ2-5	TGTGCCCGGAGTGTTCCCCTACCGGGACTAGCGGGAGGGCCAGGGAGAGAGACCCAGTACTTC	CARSVPLPGLAGGPGRETQYF
-	-	TRBV30	TRBJ2-7	TGTGCCTGGAGTGTCTTCTCCGCCTCCTACGAGCAGTACTTC	CAWSVFSASYEQYF
-	TRBD1	TRBV29-1	TRBJ1-2	TGCAGCGTTGCGGGTACAGGGGGCGACTATGGCTACACCTTC	CSVAGTGGDYGYTF
-	-	TRBV30	TRBJ1-2	TGTGCCTGGAGTCCGGGACATCTTTTGGGCTACACCTTC	CAWSPGHLLGYTF
once	-	TRBV12-5	TRBJ1-2	TGTGCTAGTGGTTTTGGGGGGCCAGGCGGCTACACCTTC	CASGFGGPGGYTF
-	-	TRBV7-8	TRBJ2-1	TGTGCCAGCAGCCGCTTTGCGAACAAGCGGTCTTACAATGAGCAGTTCTTC	CASSRFANKRSYNEQFF
-	TRBD1	TRBV28	TRBJ1-2	TGTGCCAGCAGTCCAGGGGGCGGGTTCTATGGCTACACCTTC	CASSPGGGFYGYTF
-	TRBD1	TRBV10-1	TRBJ2-5	TGCGCCAGCAGAACAGACAGGGCAGAGACCCAGTACTTC	CASRTDRAETQYF
-	-	TRBV7-8	TRBJ2-6	TGTGCCAGCAGCCTCATTTGTTACCCACAAAGTCGGGCCAACGTCCTGACTTTC	CASSLICYPQSRANVLTF
-	-	TRBV19	TRBJ1-5	TGTGCCAGTAGTATAGACCCCGGGACCCTCCCCAATCAGCCCCAGCATTTT	CASSIDPGTLPNQPQHF
-	TRBD1	TRBV4-1	TRBJ2-1	TGCGCCAGCAGCCAAGGGGACAGGGTATATTCCTACAATGAGCAGTTCTTC	CASSQGDRVYSYNEQFF
-	-	TRBV29-1	TRBJ2-7	TGCAGCGTTAACGACCCACGGGGCCACGAGCAGTACTTC	CSVNDPRGHEQYF
once	TRBD2	TRBV5-1	TRBJ2-5	TGCGCCAGCAGCCCGACTAGCGGGGAAGAGACCCAGTACTTC	CASSPTSGEETQYF
-	-	TRBV5-1	TRBJ1-2	TGCGCCAGCAGCCCCGCCTTATCTAACTATGGCTACACCTTC	CASSPALSNYGYTF
-	-	TRBV6-6	TRBJ2-1	TGTGCCAGCAGTTACTCGGGTCTAGCGAGAGGGGGGGAGCAGTTCTTC	CASSYSGLARGGEQFF
-	-	TRBV5-1	TRBJ1-4	TGCGCCAGCAGCCCGATATCAGGGGATGAAAAACTGTTTTTT	CASSPISGDEKLFF
-	TRBD1	TRBV5-1	TRBJ1-4	TGCGCCAGCAGCTTCACGCCTACTACAGGGGGCTTTCGTGAAAAACTGTTTTTT	CASSFTPTTGGFREKLFF